Reported below is one T cell receptor beta chain. The antigen remains unidentified. Some clones are missing from TCRdb's copy, which holds only in-frame ones; the method was immunoSEQ multiplex PCR. The sample lists around 64,000 clones, around 83% occurring once. The record originates from a study of OX40 agonist ivuxolimab in advanced cancers. Study information: Patients in the trial were receiving intravenous ivuxolimab every 2 weeks, at doses of 0.01 to 10 mg/kg. Overall study results and limits: Normalized expansion of T-cell clones was also low for some nonresponders.

CDR1 and CDR2 (germline): SEHNR, FQNEAQ (reference sequence). CDR3 size: 15 residues. With 1 base clipped from V and 4 bases from J, the junction kept 1 base outside the gene matches. Autoimmune disease history or systemic immunosuppression barred patients. The investigators sampled blood at baseline, at cycle 4 day 1, and at cycle 7 day 1. The sample consisted of CD4+ or CD8+ T cells sorted from blood, taken in a trial of the OX40 agonist ivuxolimab. The TCR sequence derives from an adult with an advanced solid tumor such as melanoma, head and neck, liver or kidney cancer. The chain couples TRBV7-9 to TRBJ1-5, with 10 bases matching TRBD1. The CDR3 reads CASSLEGQGNQPQHF. As DNA, the CDR3 is TGTGCCAGCAGCTTAGAGGGACAGGGGAATCAGCCCCAGCATTTT.